This T cell receptor beta chain was captured in a study of cytomegalovirus exposure and HLA in healthy donors. Study-level points and caveats: What a later analysis showed was that several of the most significant clusters appeared linked to common viral pathogens.

About this clone: What it binds is unknown.

The CDR3 has 15 amino acids. The germline CDR1 and CDR2 sequences are MRHNA and SNTAGT. V was pared by 5 bases and J by 3 bases, with 8 bases of the junction left unmatched. PCR involved 60 Vbeta and 13 Jbeta primers. Libraries were prepared by immunoSEQ multiplex PCR; TCRdb keeps only in-frame clonotypes and omits some of them. This table has 170,000 or so clones, 70% to 85% appearing once. Sample: PBMCs. This TCR was sampled from a woman in her 30s in good health and CMV-seropositive. J is TRBJ1-1 and V is TRBV6-4, with 8 bases aligning to TRBD1. The CDR3, as DNA: TGTGCCAGCAGTTTGACAGGGGCAGGAGACACTGAAGCTTTCTTT. The encoded protein is CASSLTGAGDTEAFF.